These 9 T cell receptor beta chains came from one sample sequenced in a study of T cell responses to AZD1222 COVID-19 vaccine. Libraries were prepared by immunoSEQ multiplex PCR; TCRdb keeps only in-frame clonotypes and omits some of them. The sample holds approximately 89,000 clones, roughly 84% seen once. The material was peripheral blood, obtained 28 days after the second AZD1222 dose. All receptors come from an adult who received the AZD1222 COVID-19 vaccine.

CDR3 protein: CASSEYVSDQPQHF. Here the CDR3 DNA reads TGTGCCAGCAGTGAATATGTCAGTGATCAGCCCCAGCATTTT. The rearrangement uses TRBV25-1 and TRBJ1-5, with D uncertain. Trimming took off 0 bases at V and 5 bases at J, with 8 bases between the two ends. Germline V gives CDR1 MGHDK, CDR2 SYGVNS. CDR3 length: 14 residues. Looking up the rest from reference TRBV25-1 and TRBJ1-5 gives the full variable domain: EADIYQTPRYLVIGTGKKITLECSQTMGHDKMYWYQQDPGMELHLIHYSYGVNSTEKGDLSSESTVSRIRTEHFPLTLESARPSHTSQYLCASSEYVSDQPQHFGDGTRLSIL.

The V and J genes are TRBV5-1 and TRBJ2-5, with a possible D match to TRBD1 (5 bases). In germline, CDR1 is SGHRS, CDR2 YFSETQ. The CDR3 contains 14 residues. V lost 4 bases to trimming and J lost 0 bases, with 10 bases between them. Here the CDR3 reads CASSQGSYQETQYF. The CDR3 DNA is TGCGCCAGCAGCCAGGGTAGCTACCAAGAGACCCAGTACTTC.

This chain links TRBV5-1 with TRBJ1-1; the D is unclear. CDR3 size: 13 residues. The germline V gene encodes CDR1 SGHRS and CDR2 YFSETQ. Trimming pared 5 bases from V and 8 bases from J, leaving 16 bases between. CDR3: CASSTKGAGEAFF. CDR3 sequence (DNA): TGCGCCAGCAGTACCAAGGGTGCGGGGGAAGCTTTCTTT.

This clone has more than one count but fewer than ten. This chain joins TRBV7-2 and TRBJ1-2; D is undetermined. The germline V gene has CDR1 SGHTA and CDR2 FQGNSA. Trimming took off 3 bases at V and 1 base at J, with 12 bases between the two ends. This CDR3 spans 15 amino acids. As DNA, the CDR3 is TGTGCCAGCAGCTTCCAGGTTTTGAATAACTATGGCTACACCTTC. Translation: CASSFQVLNNYGYTF.

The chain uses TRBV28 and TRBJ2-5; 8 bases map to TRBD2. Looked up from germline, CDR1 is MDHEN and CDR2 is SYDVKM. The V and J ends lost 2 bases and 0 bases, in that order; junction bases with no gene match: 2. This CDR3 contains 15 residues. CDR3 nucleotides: TGTGCCAGCAGTTTACCTAGCGGGCACCAAGAGACCCAGTACTTC. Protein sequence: CASSLPSGHQETQYF.

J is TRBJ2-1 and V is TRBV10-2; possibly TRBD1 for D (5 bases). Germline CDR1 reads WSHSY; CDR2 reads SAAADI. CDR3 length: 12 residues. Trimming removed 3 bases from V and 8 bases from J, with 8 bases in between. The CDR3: CASSEQADEQFF. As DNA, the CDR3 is TGCGCCAGCAGTGAACAGGCCGATGAGCAGTTCTTC.

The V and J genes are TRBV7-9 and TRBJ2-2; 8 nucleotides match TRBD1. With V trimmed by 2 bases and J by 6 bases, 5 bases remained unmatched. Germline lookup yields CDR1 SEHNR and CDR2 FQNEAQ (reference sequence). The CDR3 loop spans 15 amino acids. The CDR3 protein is CASSLQGARAGELFF. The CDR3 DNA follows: TGTGCCAGCAGCTTACAGGGGGCTCGGGCCGGGGAGCTGTTTTTT.

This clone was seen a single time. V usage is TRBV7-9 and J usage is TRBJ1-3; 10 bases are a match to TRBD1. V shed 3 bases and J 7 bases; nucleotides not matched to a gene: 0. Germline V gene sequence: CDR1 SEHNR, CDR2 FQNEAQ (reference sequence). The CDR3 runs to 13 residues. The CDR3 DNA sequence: TGTGCCAGCAGCTTGGGACAGGGGAACACCATATATTTT. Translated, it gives CASSLGQGNTIYF.

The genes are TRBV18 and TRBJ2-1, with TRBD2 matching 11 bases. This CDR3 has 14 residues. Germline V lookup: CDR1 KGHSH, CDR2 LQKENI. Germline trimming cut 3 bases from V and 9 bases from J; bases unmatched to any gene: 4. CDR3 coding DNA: TGTGCCAGCTCACCGGGACTAGCGGCTGGTGAGCAGTTCTTC. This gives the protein CASSPGLAAGEQFF.